Reported below is one T cell receptor (beta chain). The target antigen is unknown. The CDR3 runs 11 residues. Germline CDR1 reads DFQATT; CDR2 reads SNEGSKA (reference sequence). The TCR beta cDNA came from 5'RACE template switching with UMIs. TCRdb processed the 5' RACE reads again and assigns one entry to each CDR3 protein, with no DNA. In all, the sample yields hundreds of thousands of distinct CDR3 sequences. The entry originates in a study of T cells expressing NK-cell markers. Study summary: Of eight sequenced donors, seven were HCMV-seropositive and one HCMV-seronegative.

Study outcomes and limitations: Of the CD8+ T cell pool in six donors, roughly 1.0-7.0% was accounted for by dominant NKG2C+ clonotypes. The study found these clonotypes also leading the CD3+CD56-NKG2C+ fraction in a few donors.

The chain combines TRBV20-1 with TRBJ2-7. The sample was blood T cells: a sorted CD56 or NKG2C T cell subset, CD4+ or CD8+ T cells, or bulk PBMC T cells (not recorded which). The sequence was obtained from a woman aged 18 to 69 in good health. The CDR3: CSAASGHEQYF.